What follows describes a single T cell receptor beta chain. The sample belongs to a study of blood T cell repertoires in COVID-19. Method: immunoSEQ multiplex PCR; TCRdb's copy keeps in-frame clones and lacks some. The table has about 190,000 clones, over 80% seen once. Looked up from germline, CDR1 is DFQATT and CDR2 is SNEGSKA (reference sequence). V shed 6 bases and J shed 4 bases, with 10 bases lying between them. The CDR3 loop spans 11 amino acids. The Seattle patients joined while their infection was active and were tracked longitudinally afterward. The chain is built from TRBV20-1 and TRBJ2-7; D not resolved. The receptor was derived from an older woman with COVID-19, enrolled during active disease. Material for sequencing was peripheral blood. The CDR3 bases are TGCAGTGCAAGTCCCAATTACGAGCAGTACTTC. It yields the protein CSASPNYEQYF.